A selection of T cell receptor beta chains follows, all from one sample in a study of beta chain features in type 1 diabetes. Libraries were prepared by immunoSEQ multiplex PCR; TCRdb keeps only in-frame clonotypes and omits some of them. This sample yields about 250,000 clones, of which 13% to 15% are seen a single time; more than 0.02% belongs to the top ten. What was sequenced was naive CD4+ T cells from blood. The receptors originated from a woman aged 40-49 years in good health. Both conserved end residues are part of each CDR3. D genes are given only for firm matches.

TRBD2,TRBJ2-2,TRBV10-3,CAITSGGTNTGELFF
TRBD2,TRBJ2-7,TRBV2,CAIRSLAGDAYEQYF
.,TRBJ1-5,TRBV28,CASSFRTVGPQPQHF
.,TRBJ2-3,TRBV6-6,CASSYSMGGGTDTQYF
.,TRBJ2-6,TRBV19,CASSIENSGANVLTF
.,TRBJ2-7,TRBV5-1,CASSLVGAGPSSYEQYF
TRBD2,TRBJ2-3,TRBV25-1,CASKGRTSGVTDTQYF
TRBD2,TRBJ2-1,TRBV2,CASSEGGGSYNEQFF
TRBD1,TRBJ2-3,TRBV7-2,CASSNRGPDTQYF
.,TRBJ1-1,TRBV7-9,CASSFGPPRGTEAFF
.,TRBJ1-5,TRBV19,CASSVRTSQPQHF
TRBD2,TRBJ2-1,TRBV9,CASSVVASGGGNNEQFF
.,TRBJ1-1,TRBV6-1,CASKAGAMNTEAFF
TRBD2,TRBJ2-5,TRBV5-1,CASSLNRLAGETQYF
.,TRBJ2-3,TRBV11-2,CASSLGSRRTDTQYF
.,TRBJ2-7,TRBV2,CASRGLPGGEQYF
TRBD1,TRBJ1-1,TRBV5-1,CASSLETGGNTEAFF
TRBD2,TRBJ2-1,TRBV2,CASNLLAGSGNEQFF
TRBD2,TRBJ2-5,TRBV7-2,CASSPRSGGQETQYF
.,TRBJ2-3,TRBV25-1,CASSTSGSTDTQYF
TRBD2,TRBJ2-7,TRBV5-1,CASSLGGGKQYF
TRBD1,TRBJ2-7,TRBV6-1,CAGSSGGSYEQYF
.,TRBJ2-3,TRBV19,CASRGGLIDTQYF
.,TRBJ1-2,TRBV4-1,CASSQRTFRGEPNYGYTF
TRBD2,TRBJ2-1,TRBV6-6,CASRDWTSGYNEQFF
.,TRBJ1-5,TRBV7-9,CASSLTGSNQPQHF
.,TRBJ2-1,TRBV6-1,CASSEPAGGNEQFF
TRBD1,TRBJ1-2,TRBV2,CASSATDRARGYTF
.,TRBJ1-6,TRBV23-1,CASVQGFKKNSPLHF
TRBD1,TRBJ2-1,TRBV5-4,CASSQDLQGAVRSEQFF
TRBD2,TRBJ2-1,TRBV19,CASTPFASGTGTYNEQFF
TRBD2,TRBJ2-5,TRBV5-1,CASGASGLLQETQYF
.,TRBJ2-7,TRBV11-2,CASSPRRQGSYEQYF
TRBD1,TRBJ1-5,TRBV10-3,CAASGTQGARQPQHF
TRBD1,TRBJ2-7,TRBV29-1,CSVGPDRGYRYEQYF
.,TRBJ1-5,TRBV7-9,CASSFRGNNQPQHF
.,TRBJ1-5,TRBV21-1,CASSPTPQHF
TRBD2,TRBJ2-2,TRBV9,CASSVFVGGDTGELFF
.,TRBJ2-3,TRBV29-1,CSLPPDTQYF
TRBD1,TRBJ2-7,TRBV6-5,CASSLAGTGTFEQYF
.,TRBJ2-7,TRBV9,CASSVGHGAYEQYF
.,TRBJ2-7,TRBV21-1,CASSEKGTVNYEQYF
TRBD1,TRBJ1-2,TRBV29-1,CSARDRENYGYTF
TRBD1,TRBJ2-3,TRBV5-1,CASSLAVDRGPTDTQYF
.,TRBJ2-2,TRBV5-4,CASSLAGSPGELFF